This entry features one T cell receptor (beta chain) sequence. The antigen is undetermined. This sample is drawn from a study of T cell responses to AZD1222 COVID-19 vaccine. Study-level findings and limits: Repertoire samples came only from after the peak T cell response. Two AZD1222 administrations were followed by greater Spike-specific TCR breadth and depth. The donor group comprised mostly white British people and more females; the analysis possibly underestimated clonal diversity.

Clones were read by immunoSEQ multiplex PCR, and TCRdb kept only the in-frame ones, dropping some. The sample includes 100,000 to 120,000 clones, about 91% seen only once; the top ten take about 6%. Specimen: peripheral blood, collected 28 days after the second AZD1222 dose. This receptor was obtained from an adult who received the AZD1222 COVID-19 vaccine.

The CDR3 sequence is CASSFKDRVPEAFF. As DNA, the CDR3 is TGTGCCAGCAGTTTTAAGGACAGGGTTCCGGAAGCTTTCTTT. The chain has TRBV28 and TRBJ1-1, with 8 bases aligning to TRBD1. The J segment lost 8 bases and the V segment lost 3 bases, leaving 8 bases of the junction unmatched. There are 14 residues in the CDR3. Germline V gene data show CDR1 as MDHEN and CDR2 as SYDVKM. Full variable domain (outside the CDR3, taken from reference TRBV28 and TRBJ1-1): DVKVTQSSRYLVKRTGEKVFLECVQDMDHENMFWYRQDPGLGLRLIYFSYDVKMKEKGDIPEGYSVSREKKERFSLILESASTNQTSMYLCASSFKDRVPEAFFGQGTRLTVV.